The clone carrying this TCR beta chain appeared many times. Its cognate antigen is unknown. This record comes from a study of blood T cells in healthy people across ages. Study-level findings and limits: Diversity was higher, and naive CD4+ cells more numerous, in long-lived donors than in aged donors. CMV infection status of these donors was not known.

The use of a sample-barcoded 5' primer and a J-beta primer mix characterized a second PCR of roughly 6 to 11 cycles. One entry per CDR3 protein results from TCRdb running MiXCR on the 5' RACE reads. Among about 670,000 distinct CDR3 sequences listed, 40% to 65% were seen once. Every donor gave 9.5 to 10 milliliters of peripheral blood. Sequencing input: blood. The sequence came from a woman aged 80 or over in good health.

The DNA for the CDR3 is TGTGCCAGCAGTTACGACAGAGGAAGCAATCAGCCCCAGCATTTT. Translating it yields CASSYDRGSNQPQHF. The chain uses TRBV6-5 and TRBJ1-5, with D maybe TRBD1 (5 bases). The length of the CDR3 is 15 residues. Germline V gives CDR1 MNHEY, CDR2 SVGAGI. V lost 2 bases and J lost 1, with 9 bases in between.